Below are 25 T cell receptor beta chains sequenced from a single sample in a study of blood T cell repertoires in COVID-19. Method: immunoSEQ multiplex PCR; TCRdb's copy keeps in-frame clones and lacks some. The sample shows around 460,000 clones, over 85% of them seen only once. The sequenced material came from peripheral blood. These receptors all come from a man younger than 30 with COVID-19, enrolled during active disease.

The V gene is TRBV9, the J gene TRBJ2-2, with 10 bases fitting TRBD2. J was trimmed by 5 bases and V by 0 bases; bases with no gene match: 4. The CDR3 totals 16 residues. Germline lookup yields CDR1 SGDLS and CDR2 YYNGEE. CDR3 DNA sequence: TGTGCCAGCAGCGTAGTAGCGGGAGGTGGTACCGGGGAGCTGTTTTTT. Translation gives CASSVVAGGGTGELFF.

The chain employs TRBV4-1 and TRBJ1-2; D unresolved. CDR3 size: 15 residues. Trimming stripped 1 base from V and 4 bases from J, with 13 bases between. CDR1 and CDR2 from the germline V gene are MGHRA and YSYEKL. In nucleotides, the CDR3 is TGCGCCAGCAGCCAAGGAGGGATAGGGAGCTATGGCTACACCTTC. It yields the protein CASSQGGIGSYGYTF.

The CDR3 DNA reads as TGTGCCAGCAGCGAAACTAGCGGATGCTACAATGAGCAGTTCTTC. As protein: CASSETSGCYNEQFF. The chain has TRBV21-1 and TRBJ2-1; TRBD2 is the table's D call, not checked against the DNA. TRBV21-1 is listed as a pseudogene. This CDR3 has 15 residues.

This clone has just one count. The chain is built from TRBV29-1 and TRBJ1-1; TRBD1 matches at 9 bases. J lost 4 bases, V lost 7 bases, and 7 bases had no gene match. CDR1 SQVTM and CDR2 ANQGSEA come from the germline V gene. CDR3 length equals 13 residues. Here the CDR3 DNA reads TGCAGCGGGGCCGGGACAGGGTCCACTGAAGCTTTCTTT. Its protein is CSGAGTGSTEAFF.

The rearrangement uses TRBV2 and TRBJ2-7; 10 bases map to TRBD2. V lost 2 bases and J lost 2; bases outside the gene matches: 3. The germline CDR1 and CDR2 sequences are SNHLY and FYNNEI. This CDR3 spans 15 amino acids. The CDR3 region has the DNA TGTGCCAGCAGTGAACTAGCGGGAGTGGCCTACGAGCAGTACTTC. It yields the protein CASSELAGVAYEQYF.

This clone was counted once. The chain joins TRBV19 to TRBJ2-3; a possible D gene is TRBD2 (5 bases). The CDR3 length is 16 residues. V was clipped by 1 base and J by 4 bases, with 15 bases between them. Germline V lookup: CDR1 LNHDA, CDR2 SQIVND (reference sequence). The CDR3 DNA sequence: TGTGCCAGTAGTATAGGTTTAACAATGCGGGCAGATACGCAGTATTTT. It codes for CASSIGLTMRADTQYF.

The chain couples TRBV6-1 to TRBJ1-1, with D possibly matching TRBD1 (6 bases). This CDR3 comprises 17 residues. Germline V gene sequence: CDR1 MNHNS, CDR2 SASEGT. Trimming took off 0 bases at V and 7 bases at J, with 21 bases between the two ends. The CDR3 loop reads CASSEAGAGRGLSEAFF. Written as DNA, the CDR3 is TGTGCCAGCAGTGAAGCGGGGGCAGGGAGAGGGCTTAGTGAAGCTTTCTTT.

The chain carries TRBV5-1 and TRBJ2-5; 9 bases are shared with TRBD2. The V segment lost 5 bases and the J segment 0 bases; nucleotides outside the gene matches: 8. CDR3 length: 16 residues. Germline assignment: CDR1 SGHRS and CDR2 YFSETQ. CDR3 bases: TGCGCCAGCAGGGGTTCGACTAGCGGTAACCAAGAGACCCAGTACTTC. It specifies CASRGSTSGNQETQYF.

This clone was found once. V and J are TRBV28 and TRBJ1-1; D may be TRBD1 (6 bases). The germline V gene has CDR1 MDHEN and CDR2 SYDVKM. CDR3 length equals 15 residues. Trimming left V 2 bases short and J 4 bases short, with 14 bases between. CDR3 amino acids: CASSLQGRGFTEAFF. The CDR3 region has the DNA TGTGCCAGCAGTTTACAGGGGCGAGGTTTCACTGAAGCTTTCTTT.

The rearrangement joins TRBV5-4 to TRBJ2-7, with 9 nucleotides matching TRBD1. CDR3 length: 14 amino acids. Germline-derived CDR1 and CDR2 are SGHNT and YYREEE (reference sequence). V lost 3 bases, J lost 7 bases, and 8 bases stayed unmatched. CDR3 sequence reads: CASSWGQGLGEQYF. The CDR3 DNA reads TGTGCCAGCAGCTGGGGACAGGGACTTGGGGAGCAGTACTTC. Variable domain in full (rest from reference TRBV5-4 and TRBJ2-7): ETGVTQSPTHLIKTRGQQVTLRCSSQSGHNTVSWYQQALGQGPQFIFQYYREEENGRGNFPPRFSGLQFPNYSSELNVNALELDDSALYLCASSWGQGLGEQYFGPGTRLTVT.

The rearrangement links TRBV5-8 to TRBJ1-4, with D perhaps matching TRBD1 (6 bases). The V gene lost 4 bases and the J gene lost 4 bases, with 20 bases spanning the gap. The CDR3 has 17 residues. Germline CDR1 is SGHTS and CDR2 is YDEGEE. The chain's CDR3 is CASSRNTGQLLNEKLFF. DNA of the CDR3: TGTGCCAGCAGCCGCAATACCGGACAGTTACTTAATGAAAAACTGTTTTTT.

The rearrangement links TRBV5-4 to TRBJ2-1; TRBD2 is a possible D gene (6 bases). Germline lookup yields CDR1 SGHNT and CDR2 YYREEE (reference sequence). This CDR3 is built from 15 residues. The V gene lost 0 bases and the J gene lost 5 bases, with 12 bases spanning the gap. DNA for the CDR3: TGTGCCAGCAGCTTGGTGGACTACCCCGACAATGAGCAGTTCTTC. It encodes CASSLVDYPDNEQFF. Looking up the rest from reference TRBV5-4 and TRBJ2-1 gives the full variable domain: ETGVTQSPTHLIKTRGQQVTLRCSSQSGHNTVSWYQQALGQGPQFIFQYYREEENGRGNFPPRFSGLQFPNYSSELNVNALELDDSALYLCASSLVDYPDNEQFFGPGTRLTVL.

The rearrangement uses TRBV6-6 and TRBJ2-2; TRBD1 matches at 8 bases. Germline lookup yields CDR1 MNHNY and CDR2 SVGAGI (reference sequence). The CDR3 is 15 amino acids. The J segment lost 4 bases and the V segment lost 6 bases, leaving 7 bases of the junction unmatched. CDR3 coding DNA: TGTGCCAGCAGCGTTGGACAGGGTAGCACCGGGGAGCTGTTTTTT. Translating gives CASSVGQGSTGELFF.

This chain connects TRBV19 to TRBJ2-3; TRBD2 matches 10 bases. The J segment lost 4 bases and the V segment lost 6 bases, leaving 7 bases of the junction unmatched. CDR3 length: 15 amino acids. Per germline, CDR1 LNHDA and CDR2 SQIVND (reference sequence). The CDR3 DNA is TGTGCCAGTAGCCTCGGACTAGCGGTGTCAGATACGCAGTATTTT. Residues: CASSLGLAVSDTQYF.

The chain links TRBV20-1 to TRBJ2-3; D call uncertain. This CDR3 comprises 11 residues. The V gene's germline CDR1 is DFQATT and CDR2 SNEGSKA (reference sequence). V gave up 7 bases and J gave up 5 bases, with 10 bases separating them. The CDR3 region has the DNA TGCAGTGGATTAGCTAAAGATACGCAGTATTTT. Amino acid sequence: CSGLAKDTQYF.

J is TRBJ2-3 and V is TRBV11-2; the D gene is possibly TRBD2 (7 bases). The CDR3 consists of 16 residues. V gave up 1 base and J gave up 6 bases, with 17 bases separating them. Looked up from germline, CDR1 is SGHAT and CDR2 is FQNNGV. CDR3 protein: CASSLGGGAGVDTQYF. The CDR3 region has the DNA TGTGCCAGCAGCTTAGGGGGGGGCGCAGGTGTGGATACGCAGTATTTT.

The chain has TRBV19 and TRBJ2-1; D is unclear. The length of the CDR3 is 15 residues. V was shortened by 0 bases and J by 10 bases, with 16 bases between the two germline ends. From germline, CDR1 is LNHDA and CDR2 SQIVND (reference sequence). DNA of the CDR3: TGTGCCAGTAGTATAGATGCCTTTAACTCAAACGAGCAGTTCTTC. This encodes CASSIDAFNSNEQFF. Full variable domain (rest looked up from reference TRBV19 and TRBJ2-1): DGGITQSPKYLFRKEGQNVTLSCEQNLNHDAMYWYRQDPGQGLRLIYYSQIVNDFQKGDIAEGYSVSREKKESFPLTVTSAQKNPTAFYLCASSIDAFNSNEQFFGPGTRLTVL.

The chain is built from TRBV19 and TRBJ2-5, with D unclear. Germline lookup yields CDR1 LNHDA and CDR2 SQIVND (reference sequence). Trimming removed 4 bases from V and 4 bases from J, with 19 bases in between. CDR3 length equals 16 residues. The CDR3, as DNA: TGTGCCAGTAGTAGAATGACCACCGGGTCTCGAGAGACCCAGTACTTC. This translates into CASSRMTTGSRETQYF.

V usage is TRBV5-5 and J usage is TRBJ2-7; 10 nucleotides align to TRBD2. The CDR3 runs to 14 residues. Germline V CDR1 and CDR2: SGHKS, YYEKEE (reference sequence). After removal of 2 bases from V and 7 bases from J, the junction contained 6 bases not matched to a gene. The CDR3: CASSLTSGAGEQYF. For the CDR3, the DNA is TGTGCCAGCAGCTTAACTAGCGGGGCGGGGGAGCAGTACTTC.

The chain recombines TRBV4-2 with TRBJ1-1, with 8 bases fitting TRBD1. J was trimmed by 6 bases and V by 5 bases; bases with no gene match: 8. CDR3 length: 14 residues. The germline V gene encodes CDR1 LGHNA and CDR2 YNFKEQ. CDR3 residues: CASSSDRAKAEAFF. For the CDR3, the DNA is TGTGCCAGCAGCTCGGACAGGGCGAAAGCTGAAGCTTTCTTT.

The V and J genes are TRBV12-5 and TRBJ2-7; 9 bases fit TRBD1. V shed 1 base, J shed 3 bases, and the junction held 4 bases outside the gene matches. The CDR3 runs 15 residues. Per the germline V gene, CDR1 is LGHNT and CDR2 is FRNRAP. The CDR3 DNA sequence: TGTGCTAGTGGTTTGGGGACAGGGGTTGTCTACGAGCAGTACTTC. It translates to CASGLGTGVVYEQYF.

This chain joins TRBV6-5 and TRBJ1-4; no clear D gene. CDR1 is MNHEY and CDR2 is SVGAGI in the germline V gene. V lost 5 bases and J lost 0, with 7 bases in between. This CDR3 is built from 14 residues. CDR3 nucleotide sequence: TGTGCCAGCAGTATTTCTCCAACTAATGAAAAACTGTTTTTT. This gives the protein CASSISPTNEKLFF.

The V call is TRBV19, the J call TRBJ2-1, with 10 positions matching TRBD2. The CDR3 sequence is 14 residues long. Germline-derived CDR1 and CDR2 are LNHDA and SQIVND (reference sequence). Losses at the gene ends were 7 bases for V and 8 bases for J; bases not matched to a gene: 8. This CDR3 reads CASTPSGRADEQFF. CDR3 sequence (DNA): TGTGCCAGTACCCCGAGCGGGAGGGCCGATGAGCAGTTCTTC.

This clone has more than one count but fewer than ten. This rearrangement joins TRBV30 to TRBJ1-3, with unresolved D. The CDR3 totals 18 residues. V was clipped by 3 bases and J by 3 bases, with 24 bases between them. Germline CDR1 and CDR2: GTSNPN and SVGIG (reference sequence). The CDR3 protein is CAWSAVRTHLTHGNTIYF. As DNA, the CDR3 is TGTGCCTGGAGCGCCGTCAGGACTCACTTAACCCATGGAAACACCATATATTTT.

The gene calls are TRBV5-1 and TRBJ2-7, with no clear D. The CDR3 spans 10 residues. Germline V gene sequence: CDR1 SGHRS, CDR2 YFSETQ. CDR3 sequence: CDPSAYEQYF. As DNA, the CDR3 is TGCGACCCGAGCGCCTACGAGCAGTACTTC.